The 12 T cell receptor beta chains reported below all come from one sample, sequenced in a study of blood T cell repertoires in COVID-19. Repertoires were generated with immunoSEQ multiplex PCR, while TCRdb's copy carries only in-frame clones and drops some. The sample shows around 250,000 clones, 75% to 90% of them seen only once. Sequencing was carried out using peripheral blood. The receptor source for this set is a man aged 55 to 70 who had recovered from COVID-19.

The rearrangement links TRBV19 to TRBJ2-7; D gene unclear. Germline V gene lookup returns CDR1 LNHDA and CDR2 SQIVND (reference sequence). Trimming left V 3 bases short and J 2 bases short, with 14 bases between. The CDR3 extends over 15 amino acids. For the CDR3, the DNA is TGTGCCAGTAGTATTAACGCGGCAGAACCCTACGAGCAGTACTTC. Its translation: CASSINAAEPYEQYF.

This rearrangement joins TRBV23-1 to TRBJ2-2; no definite D call. TRBV23-1 is flagged as an ORF with uncertain function. The CDR3 has 14 amino acids. Deletions cut 5 bases from V and 1 base from J, with 8 bases between. The CDR3 DNA is TGCGCCAGCAGTAAGAGAGGGAACACCGGGGAGCTGTTTTTT. This gives the protein CASSKRGNTGELFF.

The J gene is TRBJ2-1, the V gene TRBV14; D gene uncertain. This CDR3 has 12 residues. The V gene's germline CDR1 is SGHDN and CDR2 FVKESK. V was trimmed by 3 bases and J by 9 bases, leaving 9 bases between them. The CDR3: CASSHRGPEQFF. CDR3 coding DNA: TGTGCCAGCAGCCATCGAGGCCCTGAGCAGTTCTTC.

The chain uses TRBV19 and TRBJ2-4, with a possible D match to TRBD1 (6 bases). V lost 3 bases and J lost 3, with 9 bases in between. The CDR3 spans 14 residues. Germline-derived CDR1 and CDR2 are LNHDA and SQIVND (reference sequence). In DNA form, the CDR3 reads TGTGCCAGTAGTATGGACAGAGTCAAAAACATTCAGTACTTC. This gives the protein CASSMDRVKNIQYF.

The V and J genes are TRBV7-8 and TRBJ2-5; 10 nucleotides align to TRBD2. The CDR3 has 14 amino acids. The trim removed 5 bases at V and 2 bases at J, leaving 2 bases unmatched. Per germline, CDR1 SGHVS and CDR2 FQNEAQ. The CDR3 nucleotides are TGTGCCAGCAGCCGAGCGGGGGGGCAAGAGACCCAGTACTTC. This codes for CASSRAGGQETQYF.

The chain combines TRBV6-5 with TRBJ2-5; D ambiguous. This CDR3 region has 11 residues. Germline values: CDR1 MNHEY, CDR2 SVGAGI. V was clipped by 5 bases and J by 9 bases, with 10 bases between them. The chain's CDR3 is CASSTPGAQYF. Here the CDR3 DNA reads TGTGCCAGCAGTACCCCAGGTGCCCAGTACTTC.

The rearrangement links TRBV7-9 to TRBJ2-1, with 13 nucleotides matching TRBD2. Germline CDR1 and CDR2: SEHNR and FQNEAQ (reference sequence). The CDR3 consists of 15 residues. The V gene end was trimmed by 6 bases and the J gene end by 6 bases; junction bases not matched to a gene: 5. CDR3 loop: CASRGTSGELNEQFF. CDR3 in DNA: TGTGCCAGCAGGGGGACTAGCGGGGAGCTCAATGAGCAGTTCTTC.

This clone appeared a single time. In DNA, the CDR3 is TGTGCCAGCAGCGTAGGCGATTACGAGCAGTACTTC. It encodes CASSVGDYEQYF. The rearrangement links TRBV9 to TRBJ2-7; D gene uncertain. The CDR3 is 12 residues long. With 0 bases removed from V and 4 bases from J, the gap between germline ends came to 5 bases. The germline CDR1 and CDR2 sequences are SGDLS and YYNGEE.

V is TRBV13 and J is TRBJ2-2, with TRBD2 matching over 7 bases. After removal of 3 bases from V and 6 bases from J, the junction contained 4 bases not matched to a gene. Germline V gene lookup returns CDR1 PRHDT and CDR2 FYEKMQ (reference sequence). This CDR3 region has 14 residues. This chain's CDR3 is CASSFAGVAGELFF. The CDR3 nucleotides are TGTGCCAGCAGCTTTGCGGGAGTCGCCGGGGAGCTGTTTTTT. Combining the CDR3 with reference TRBV13 and TRBJ2-2 gives the whole variable domain AAGVIQSPRHLIKEKRETATLKCYPIPRHDTVYWYQQGPGQDPQFLISFYEKMQSDKGSIPDRFSAQQFSDYHSELNMSSLELGDSALYFCASSFAGVAGELFFGEGSRLTVL.

This clone came up a few times. The sample contains more than one DNA sequence encoding this CDR3. The gene calls are TRBV28 and TRBJ1-2; TRBD1 might be the D (6 bases). This CDR3 has 15 amino acids. Trimming left V 6 bases short and J 4 bases short, with 18 bases between. The germline CDR1 and CDR2 sequences are MDHEN and SYDVKM. The CDR3 DNA reads as TGTGCCAGCAGCTTCTCTGGGGGCGCGGGCTATGGCTACACCTTC. The encoded protein is CASSFSGGAGYGYTF.

The chain couples TRBV5-1 to TRBJ2-1; 8 positions match TRBD1. The CDR3 is 17 amino acids. V shed 3 bases, J shed 4 bases, and the junction held 12 bases outside the gene matches. Germline CDR1 reads SGHRS; CDR2 reads YFSETQ. CDR3 sequence (DNA): TGCGCCAGCAGCTCCGGGGGCACAGGGGGGACTTACAATGAGCAGTTCTTC. Encoded protein: CASSSGGTGGTYNEQFF.

V usage is TRBV14 and J usage is TRBJ1-2; 7 bases fit TRBD1. With 0 bases clipped from V and 14 bases from J, the junction kept 9 bases outside the gene matches. CDR3 length: 13 amino acids. The germline gives CDR1 SGHDN, CDR2 FVKESK. CDR3: CASSQERTGRGTF. CDR3 bases: TGTGCCAGCAGCCAAGAAAGGACAGGACGAGGGACCTTC.